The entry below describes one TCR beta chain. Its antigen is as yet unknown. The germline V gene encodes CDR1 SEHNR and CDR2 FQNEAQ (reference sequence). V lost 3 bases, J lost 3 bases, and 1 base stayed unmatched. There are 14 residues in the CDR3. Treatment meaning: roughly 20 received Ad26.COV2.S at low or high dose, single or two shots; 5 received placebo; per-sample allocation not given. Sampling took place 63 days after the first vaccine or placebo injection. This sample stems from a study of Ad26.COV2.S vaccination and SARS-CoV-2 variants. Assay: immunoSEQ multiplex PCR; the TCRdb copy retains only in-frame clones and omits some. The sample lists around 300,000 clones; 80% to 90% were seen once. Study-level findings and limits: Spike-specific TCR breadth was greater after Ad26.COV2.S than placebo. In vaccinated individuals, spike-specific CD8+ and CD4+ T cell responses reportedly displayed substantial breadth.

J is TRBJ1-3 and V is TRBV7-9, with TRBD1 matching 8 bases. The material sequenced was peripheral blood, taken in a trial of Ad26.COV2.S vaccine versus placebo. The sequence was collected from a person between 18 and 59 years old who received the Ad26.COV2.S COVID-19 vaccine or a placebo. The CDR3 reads CASSFTGGGNTIYF. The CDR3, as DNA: TGTGCCAGCAGCTTTACAGGGGGTGGAAACACCATATATTTT.